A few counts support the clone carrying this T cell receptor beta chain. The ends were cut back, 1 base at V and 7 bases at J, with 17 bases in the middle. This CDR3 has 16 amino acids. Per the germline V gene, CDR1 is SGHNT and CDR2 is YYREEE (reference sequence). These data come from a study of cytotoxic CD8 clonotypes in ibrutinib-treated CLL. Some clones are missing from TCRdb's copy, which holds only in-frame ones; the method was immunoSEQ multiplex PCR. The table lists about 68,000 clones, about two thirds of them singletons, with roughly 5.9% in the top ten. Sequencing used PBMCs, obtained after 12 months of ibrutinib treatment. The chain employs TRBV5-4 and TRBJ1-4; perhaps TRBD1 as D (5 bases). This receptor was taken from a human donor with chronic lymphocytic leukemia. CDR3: CASSLSGGIPGEKLFF. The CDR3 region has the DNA TGTGCCAGCAGCTTGTCGGGGGGTATTCCTGGTGAAAAACTGTTTTTT.